This record covers a single T cell receptor beta chain. The germline gives CDR1 SGHDN, CDR2 FVKESK. This CDR3 comprises 16 residues. Trimming cost V 1 base and J 4 bases, with 14 bases left between them. This entry is derived from a study of control samples from healthy donors and cancer patients. Repertoires were generated with immunoSEQ multiplex PCR, while TCRdb's copy carries only in-frame clones and drops some. The sample contains around 58,000 clones, 70% to 90% of which appear only once. The V and J genes are TRBV14 and TRBJ2-1, with D possibly being TRBD2 (5 bases). The sequenced sample consisted of blood. This TCR was sampled from a man aged 45-65 years in good health. This CDR3 reads CASSQGIASSYNEQFF. Here the CDR3 DNA reads TGTGCCAGCAGCCAAGGGATAGCGTCAAGTTACAATGAGCAGTTCTTC. The variable domain in full, with the rest retrieved from reference TRBV14 and TRBJ2-1, is EAGVTQFPSHSVIEKGQTVTLRCDPISGHDNLYWYRRVMGKEIKFLLHFVKESKQDESGMPNNRFLAERTGGTYSTLKVQPAELEDSGVYFCASSQGIASSYNEQFFGPGTRLTVL.